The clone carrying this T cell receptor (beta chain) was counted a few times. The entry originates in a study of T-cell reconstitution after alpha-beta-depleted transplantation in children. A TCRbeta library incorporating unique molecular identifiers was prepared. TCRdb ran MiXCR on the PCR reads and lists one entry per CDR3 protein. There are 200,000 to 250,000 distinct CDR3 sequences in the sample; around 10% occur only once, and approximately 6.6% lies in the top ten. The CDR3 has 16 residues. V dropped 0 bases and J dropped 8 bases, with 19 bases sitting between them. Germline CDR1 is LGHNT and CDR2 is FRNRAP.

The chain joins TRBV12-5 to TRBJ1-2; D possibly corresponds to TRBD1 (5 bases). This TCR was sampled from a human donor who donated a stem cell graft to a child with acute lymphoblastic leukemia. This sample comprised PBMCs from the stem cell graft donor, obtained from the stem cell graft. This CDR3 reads CASGLVLGQGVGGYTF. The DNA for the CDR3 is TGTGCTAGTGGTTTGGTACTGGGGCAGGGAGTAGGGGGCTACACCTTC.